The 10 T cell receptor beta chains below come from one sample, sequenced in a study of CD8 T cells in Susac syndrome (dated by TCRdb to between 2019 and 2020). The library was built by means of the immunoSEQ multiplex PCR assay. RNA was extracted using the RNeasy kit, and roughly 0.5 to 1 microgram was reverse transcribed with random hexamers. TCRdb reanalyzed the raw reads on its own, using fastp at Q25 for trimming and MiXCR for clone calling, and kept in-frame beta chains. When rows share a CDR3 protein, they turn into one entry using the most common DNA and genes. This sample has more than 95,000 distinct CDR3 sequences in its table, and just over 90% of those were observed once. Roughly 0.32% of the sample rests with the top ten. The sequenced material came from CD8+ T cells from PBMCs. All receptors come from a human donor with multiple sclerosis.

This sequence joins TRBV7-9 and TRBJ2-3, with D unclear. This CDR3 is built from 15 residues. From germline, CDR1 is SEHNR and CDR2 FQNEAQ (reference sequence). Trimming removed 2 bases at V and 0 bases at J, with 9 bases between. The CDR3: CASSLLGDSTDTQYF. In nucleotides, the CDR3 is TGTGCCAGCAGCTTACTCGGAGATAGCACAGATACGCAGTATTTT. Using reference TRBV7-9 and TRBJ2-3 for the parts outside the CDR3, the full variable domain is DTGVSQNPRHKITKRGQNVTFRCDPISEHNRLYWYRQTLGQGPEFLTYFQNEAQLEKSRLLSDRFSAERPKGSFSTLEIQRTEQGDSAMYLCASSLLGDSTDTQYFGPGTRLTVL.

This chain links TRBV19 with TRBJ2-5, with D unclear. The germline gives CDR1 LNHDA, CDR2 SQIVND (reference sequence). The CDR3 sequence is 9 residues long. Trimming cost V 4 bases and J 14 bases, with 8 bases left between them. This CDR3 is CASSKAPYF. In DNA, the CDR3 is TGTGCCAGTAGTAAGGCCCCTTACTTC.

DNA for the CDR3: TGTGCCAGCCAGGGTCCCACTAATGAAAAACTGTTTTTT. Protein sequence: CASQGPTNEKLFF. The chain couples TRBV2 to TRBJ1-4; a weak D match, TRBD1 (5 bases). Germline V gene lookup returns CDR1 SNHLY and CDR2 FYNNEI. The length of the CDR3 is 13 residues. Between the trimmed V and J ends, which lost 8 bases and 2 bases, there was a span of 9 bases.

This clonotype was recorded only once. The rearrangement uses TRBV13 and TRBJ2-3, with D possibly TRBD1 on 7 matching bases. Deletions cut 5 bases from V and 2 bases from J, with 20 bases between. CDR3 size: 17 residues. CDR1 is PRHDT and CDR2 is FYEKMQ in the germline V gene (reference sequence). The CDR3 sequence: CASSGQGERADTDTQYF. Here the CDR3 DNA reads TGTGCCAGCAGCGGCCAGGGGGAGCGGGCCGACACAGATACGCAGTATTTT.

This chain uses TRBV19 with TRBJ2-5; D is undetermined. V lost 1 base, J lost 2 bases, and 5 bases lay in between. Per germline, CDR1 LNHDA and CDR2 SQIVND (reference sequence). This CDR3 contains 13 residues. CDR3 sequence: CASSIAGQETQYF. The CDR3 region has the DNA TGTGCCAGTAGTATAGCCGGTCAAGAGACCCAGTACTTC.

The chain carries TRBV6-1 and TRBJ1-1; D unclear. Looked up from germline, CDR1 is MNHNS and CDR2 is SASEGT. The CDR3 loop spans 12 amino acids. The germline V and J ends were trimmed by 10 bases and 1 base, with 10 bases remaining between them. CDR3 amino acids: CATIRTNTEAFF. The CDR3, as DNA: TGTGCCACTATAAGGACGAACACTGAAGCTTTCTTT.

V and J are TRBV18 and TRBJ2-5; 9 nucleotides agree with TRBD1. The CDR3 is made up of 17 amino acids. Germline CDR1 is KGHSH and CDR2 is LQKENI. V was pared by 0 bases and J by 5 bases, with 10 bases of the junction left unmatched. Written as DNA, the CDR3 is TGTGCCAGCTCACCACCTAGGACAGGGGTAGAAGGGGAGACCCAGTACTTC. Residues: CASSPPRTGVEGETQYF.

The chain has TRBV18 and TRBJ1-1; TRBD1 is a possible D gene (6 bases). The CDR3 has 13 amino acids. Germline loops: CDR1 KGHSH, CDR2 LQKENI. V shed 3 bases and J shed 8 bases, with 13 bases lying between them. The CDR3 here is CASSPGKDSEAFF. The CDR3 coding sequence is TGTGCCAGCTCACCTGGGAAGGACAGCGAAGCTTTCTTT.

CDR3: CASGGTSGGPGYEQFF. CDR3 in DNA: TGTGCCAGCGGGGGGACTAGCGGGGGGCCTGGGTATGAGCAGTTCTTC. The rearrangement joins TRBV7-9 to TRBJ2-1; 15 bases agree with TRBD2. CDR1 SEHNR and CDR2 FQNEAQ come from the germline V gene (reference sequence). This CDR3 has 16 amino acids. Trimming removed 8 bases from V and 8 bases from J; junction bases left unmatched: 10.

J is TRBJ2-7 and V is TRBV13; perhaps D is TRBD1 or TRBD2 (7 bases each). The V and J ends lost 5 bases and 3 bases respectively, with 20 bases between them. The CDR3 contains 16 residues. Germline values: CDR1 PRHDT, CDR2 FYEKMQ (reference sequence). CDR3 bases: TGTGCCAGCAGCGCGGATCTGACAGGGAGGGGCTACGAGCAGTACTTC. Translating gives CASSADLTGRGYEQYF.